This T cell receptor (beta chain) derives from a study of blood T cell repertoires in COVID-19. Overall study: Sites in the United States, Italy and Spain provided acute and convalescent COVID-19 samples.

CDR1 is MDHEN, CDR2 SYDVKM, per germline. The CDR3 length is 15 residues. The junction had 6 bases not matched to a gene; V was cut back by 3 bases and J by 2 bases. Original handling: Nucleated cell counts were estimated from reference gene primer amplification. Generated by immunoSEQ multiplex PCR, the TCRdb table keeps only in-frame clones and is missing some. V and J calls and clone size are copied from that table; D and trimming were computed from the DNA. The repertoire has around 250,000 clones, just over 85% of them found once; the top ten carry about 14%. Recovered Cohort 3 donors showed two negative PCRs, clearance, or symptom resolution. Comments on this clone: Other DNA sequences from this sample encode an identical CDR3 as well.

This chain links TRBV28 with TRBJ2-7; 8 bases are shared with TRBD1. The receptor was derived from a man between 18 and 29 years old who had recovered from COVID-19. Sequencing was carried out using PBMCs or T cells enriched from blood (not recorded which). The CDR3, as DNA: TGTGCCAGCAGTTTTGGGGACAGGCGAACCTACGAGCAGTACTTC. Amino acids: CASSFGDRRTYEQYF.